This passage covers 30 T cell receptor beta chains from one sample sequenced in a study of T-cell reconstitution after alpha-beta-depleted transplantation in children. Unique molecular identifiers featured in how the TCRbeta library was prepared. In TCRdb, the PCR reads were re-called with MiXCR into one record per CDR3 protein. The data contain fewer than 550,000 distinct CDR3 sequences, roughly 17% of them singletons. The source was PBMCs, mostly from graft donor cells, collected 360 days after TCRalphabeta/CD19-depleted stem cell transplant. These receptors came from a boy under two years old who had a stem cell transplant for Wiskott-Aldrich syndrome, so the T cells may come from the graft donor.

The chain is built from TRBV12-3 or TRBV12-4 and TRBJ2-3; TRBD1 aligns across 12 bases. The CDR3 covers 15 residues. After removal of 5 bases from V and 5 bases from J, the junction contained 5 bases not matched to a gene. CDR3 in amino acids: CASSPGQGAVDTQYF. CDR3 DNA: TGTGCCAGCAGTCCGGGACAGGGGGCAGTAGATACGCAGTATTTT.

The rearrangement links TRBV2 to TRBJ2-1, with a tentative D call TRBD2 (6 bases). V lost 3 bases and J 2 bases, leaving 8 bases between the germline ends. CDR3 size: 14 residues. Looked up from germline, CDR1 is SNHLY and CDR2 is FYNNEI. CDR3 protein: CASSELAPYNEQFF. As DNA, the CDR3 is TGTGCCAGCAGTGAGCTAGCGCCCTACAATGAGCAGTTCTTC. The whole variable domain, filled in from reference TRBV2 and TRBJ2-1, reads EPEVTQTPSHQVTQMGQEVILRCVPISNHLYFYWYRQILGQKVEFLVSFYNNEISEKSEIFDDQFSVERPDGSNFTLKIRSTKLEDSAMYFCASSELAPYNEQFFGPGTRLTVL.

The chain recombines TRBV7-9 with TRBJ2-7, with D unresolved. CDR3 length: 13 residues. V was pared by 6 bases and J by 9 bases, with 18 bases between. Germline V gives CDR1 SEHNR, CDR2 FQNEAQ (reference sequence). The CDR3 DNA follows: TGTGCCAGCAGTTATGTAGGAGACGCAGGGCAGTACTTC. Protein: CASSYVGDAGQYF.

This clonotype was observed a handful of times. This chain uses TRBV4-1 with TRBJ2-7; possibly TRBD1 for D (7 bases). Germline V gives CDR1 MGHRA, CDR2 YSYEKL. The CDR3 has 15 residues. The V and J ends lost 5 bases and 7 bases respectively, with 21 bases between them. CDR3 sequence (DNA): TGCGCCAGCAGCGGGGGGACGAGGGGGCGTGGGGAGCAGTACTTC. The encoded protein is CASSGGTRGRGEQYF.

The rearrangement joins TRBV6-5 to TRBJ2-5; D possibly corresponds to TRBD1 (5 bases). V lost 2 bases to trimming and J lost 5 bases, with 15 bases between them. The CDR3 runs to 15 residues. Germline assignment: CDR1 MNHEY and CDR2 SVGAGI. The CDR3 sequence is CASSYEYPGLETQYF. The CDR3 DNA sequence: TGTGCCAGCAGTTACGAATACCCAGGGCTGGAGACCCAGTACTTC.

This clonotype came up many times. The J gene is TRBJ2-1, the V gene TRBV4-3; perhaps TRBD1 as D (6 bases). Germline V CDR1 and CDR2: LGHNA, YSLEER. The V end lost 6 bases, the J end lost 4 bases, and 16 bases lay between the germline ends. This CDR3 has 15 residues. The DNA of the CDR3 is TGCGCCAGCAGTCCAGGGGCTGGCGTGTACAATGAGCAGTTCTTC. It yields the protein CASSPGAGVYNEQFF.

This clonotype was seen a handful of times. The V and J genes are TRBV5-1 and TRBJ2-3; TRBD2 matches 9 bases. Germline V lookup: CDR1 SGHRS, CDR2 YFSETQ. CDR3 length equals 16 residues. Trimming cost V 0 bases and J 3 bases; bases outside gene matches: 5. In nucleotides, the CDR3 is TGCGCCAGCAGCTTGGAGGCTAGCGGGGCGACAGATACGCAGTATTTT. Protein sequence: CASSLEASGATDTQYF.

The rearrangement links TRBV21-1 to TRBJ2-1; the table's D call TRBD2 went unverified against the DNA. TRBV21-1 has pseudogene status. The CDR3 extends over 19 amino acids. The CDR3 bases are TGTGCCAGCAGCACTACGGGAACATACTATTCGGTGTGGGCCAATGAGCAGTTCTTC. This gives the protein CASSTTGTYYSVWANEQFF.

In this sample, this clonotype turned up a few times. The chain employs TRBV24-1 and TRBJ2-1; TRBD2 matches at 13 bases. This CDR3 is 16 amino acids long. Trimming cost V 4 bases and J 8 bases; bases outside gene matches: 7. Germline assignment: CDR1 KGHDR and CDR2 SFDVKD. The CDR3 DNA is TGTGCCACCAGTGACCCCGGGACTAGCGGGAATCATGAGCAGTTCTTC. Amino acid sequence: CATSDPGTSGNHEQFF.

The sample holds many counts of this clonotype. The chain carries TRBV10-3 and TRBJ2-5; D is tentatively TRBD1 or TRBD2 (5 bases each). Trimming removed 2 bases from V and 5 bases from J, with 12 bases in between. The CDR3 contains 14 residues. In germline, CDR1 is ENHRY, CDR2 SYGVKD. The CDR3 coding sequence is TGTGCCATCAGTGAGCTTCAGGGAGTGGAGACCCAGTACTTC. It codes for CAISELQGVETQYF.

This sequence joins TRBV7-2 and TRBJ2-2, with 12 nucleotides matching TRBD2. CDR3 size: 15 residues. J gave up 4 bases and V 5 bases, and 2 bases lay outside the gene matches. Germline V gene data show CDR1 as SGHTA and CDR2 as FQGNSA. In DNA, the CDR3 is TGTGCCAGCAGCCCTAGCGGGAGGGGCACCGGGGAGCTGTTTTTT. Protein product: CASSPSGRGTGELFF. Full variable domain (outside the CDR3, taken from reference TRBV7-2 and TRBJ2-2): GAGVSQSPSNKVTEKGKDVELRCDPISGHTALYWYRQSLGQGLEFLIYFQGNSAPDKSGLPSDRFSAERTGGSVSTLTIQRTQQEDSAVYLCASSPSGRGTGELFFGEGSRLTVL.

This clonotype has only a few counts. The chain has TRBV29-1 and TRBJ2-4; no definite D call. CDR1 and CDR2 from the germline V gene are SQVTM and ANQGSEA. The CDR3 has 15 amino acids. V gave up 2 bases and J gave up 0 bases, with 11 bases separating them. The CDR3 loop reads CSVEPSGAAKNIQYF. As DNA, the CDR3 is TGCAGCGTTGAACCCTCCGGAGCAGCCAAAAACATTCAGTACTTC.

This chain links TRBV6-1 with TRBJ1-4, with a weak D call TRBD1 (6 bases). The length of the CDR3 is 15 residues. Germline CDR1 and CDR2: MNHNS and SASEGT. The V end was cut by 7 bases, the J end by 7 bases, with 19 bases between. The CDR3 DNA sequence: TGTGCCAGCAAAAAAAGCGACAGGCGGAGTGAAAAACTGTTTTTT. Translated: CASKKSDRRSEKLFF.

This clonotype occurred a few times. The chain uses TRBV6-6 and TRBJ2-3, with D unclear. CDR1 MNHNY and CDR2 SVGAGI come from the germline V gene (reference sequence). CDR3 length: 13 amino acids. Trimming cost V 4 bases and J 6 bases, with 11 bases left between them. The CDR3 loop reads CASSLTRRDTQYF. The DNA of the CDR3 is TGTGCCAGCAGTTTGACCCGCCGGGATACGCAGTATTTT.

The chain employs TRBV6-2 or TRBV6-3 and TRBJ2-2, with 7 nucleotides matching TRBD2. Germline values: CDR1 MNHEY, CDR2 SVGEGT. This CDR3 comprises 16 residues. Losses at the gene ends were 7 bases for V and 4 bases for J; bases not matched to a gene: 12. DNA for the CDR3: TGTGCCAGCACCCAGACGGGCGGGAGTGGCACCGGGGAGCTGTTTTTT. Its translation is CASTQTGGSGTGELFF.

This clonotype was recorded a few times. The rearrangement links TRBV11-2 to TRBJ2-2, with 9 bases aligning to TRBD1. V was clipped by 3 bases and J by 7 bases; unmatched bases: 21. This CDR3 region has 20 residues. The V gene's germline CDR1 is SGHAT and CDR2 FQNNGV. The CDR3 loop is CASSFRRWGTGSSNDGELFF. DNA for the CDR3: TGTGCCAGCAGCTTCCGTCGTTGGGGGACAGGGTCCTCGAACGACGGGGAGCTGTTTTTT.

The rearrangement uses TRBV7-2 and TRBJ2-1; TRBD2 matches at 10 bases. V lost 0 bases, J lost 4 bases, and 3 bases stayed unmatched. CDR1 and CDR2 from the germline V gene are SGHTA and FQGNSA. This CDR3 region has 16 residues. CDR3: CASSLATSGVYNEQFF. Here the CDR3 DNA reads TGTGCCAGCAGCTTAGCTACTAGCGGGGTTTACAATGAGCAGTTCTTC.

This clonotype was seen only a few times. The genes are TRBV20-1 and TRBJ2-1, with TRBD2 identical over 12 bases. The junction had 7 bases not matched to a gene; V was cut back by 4 bases and J by 9 bases. Germline CDR1 DFQATT, CDR2 SNEGSKA (reference sequence). The length of the CDR3 is 14 residues. CDR3 bases: TGCAGTGCTACCCTAGCGGGAGGGTTAGCTGAGCAGTTCTTC. Amino acids: CSATLAGGLAEQFF.

The rearrangement uses TRBV10-3 and TRBJ2-2, with a possible D match to TRBD2 (5 bases). Germline lookup yields CDR1 ENHRY and CDR2 SYGVKD. Trimming stripped 2 bases from V and 5 bases from J, with 12 bases between. The length of the CDR3 is 15 residues. CDR3 bases: TGTGCCATCAGTGAGACTAGAGTTGGAACCGGGGAGCTGTTTTTT. It specifies CAISETRVGTGELFF.

V usage is TRBV10-3 and J usage is TRBJ2-7; 8 bases match TRBD1. V gave up 6 bases and J gave up 5 bases; unmatched junction bases: 6. CDR1 is ENHRY and CDR2 is SYGVKD in the germline V gene. This CDR3 region has 13 residues. CDR3 nucleotide sequence: TGTGCCATCAGGCGGACAGGGCCCAACGAGCAGTACTTC. Its protein product is CAIRRTGPNEQYF.

The rearrangement links TRBV5-1 to TRBJ2-2; 8 positions match TRBD1. V lost 6 bases to trimming and J lost 4 bases; unmatched junction nucleotides: 11. Germline V CDR1 and CDR2: SGHRS, YFSETQ. The CDR3 has 16 amino acids. CDR3 sequence: CASTLGQGGVTGELFF. In nucleotides, the CDR3 is TGCGCCAGCACCTTAGGACAGGGAGGCGTCACCGGGGAGCTGTTTTTT.

This clonotype was seen only a few times. The chain uses TRBV12-3 or TRBV12-4 and TRBJ2-5; 11 bases align to TRBD2. V lost 0 bases, J lost 5 bases, and 5 bases stayed unmatched. The CDR3 runs to 16 residues. The CDR3 bases are TGTGCCAGCAGTTTAGCGACTAGCGGGGTTAAGGAGACCCAGTACTTC. Residues: CASSLATSGVKETQYF.

This rearrangement joins TRBV4-1 to TRBJ2-5; D is unresolved. Trimming pared 1 base from V and 0 bases from J, leaving 12 bases between. The CDR3 covers 16 residues. Germline V gene sequence: CDR1 MGHRA, CDR2 YSYEKL. The CDR3 sequence: CASSQAWKSYQETQYF. Written as DNA, the CDR3 is TGCGCCAGCAGCCAAGCATGGAAATCGTACCAAGAGACCCAGTACTTC.

This clonotype was detected only a few times. The J gene is TRBJ2-1, the V gene TRBV24-1, with D possibly being TRBD1 (6 bases). The V gene's germline CDR1 is KGHDR and CDR2 SFDVKD. Trimming shortened V by 0 bases and J by 2 bases, and 7 bases separated the two germline ends. The CDR3 is 15 residues long. The CDR3 DNA is TGTGCCACCAGTGATTTGTCAGGGGCCTACAATGAGCAGTTCTTC. Encoded protein: CATSDLSGAYNEQFF.

This clonotype was observed a handful of times. The junction departs from the called germline gene at one end, perhaps through a read error. The chain is built from TRBV29-1 and TRBJ1-2; D not certain. This CDR3 comprises 11 residues. Germline values: CDR1 SQVTM, CDR2 ANQGSEA. The chain's CDR3 is CSAEGLKGYTF. The CDR3 region has the DNA TGCAGCGCTGAAGGACTGAAGGGCTACACCTTC.

V usage is TRBV12-3 or TRBV12-4 and J usage is TRBJ2-2; D is uncertain. The length of the CDR3 is 13 residues. V was pared by 2 bases and J by 5 bases, with 6 bases between. The CDR3, as DNA: TGTGCCAGCAGTTTACAGAAAACCGGGGAGCTGTTTTTT. Translating it yields CASSLQKTGELFF.

This clonotype has ten or more counts. V and J are TRBV12-3 or TRBV12-4 and TRBJ1-3; D possibly corresponds to TRBD1 (5 bases). The CDR3 is made up of 16 amino acids. V was pared by 6 bases and J by 0 bases, with 15 bases between. The CDR3 here is CASSARWGRSGNTIYF. CDR3 coding DNA: TGTGCCAGCAGCGCACGGTGGGGCCGCTCTGGAAACACCATATATTTT.

The chain recombines TRBV29-1 with TRBJ2-3; 7 bases are a match to TRBD2. The germline CDR1 and CDR2 sequences are SQVTM and ANQGSEA. Trimming removed 3 bases from V and 0 bases from J; junction bases left unmatched: 12. This CDR3 has 17 amino acids. CDR3 bases: TGCAGCGTTGAGGGTCTAGCGGCTACCCCTAGCACAGATACGCAGTATTTT. Translated: CSVEGLAATPSTDTQYF.

The V gene is TRBV19, the J gene TRBJ2-7; weak D call: TRBD2 (5 bases). Germline V gives CDR1 LNHDA, CDR2 SQIVND (reference sequence). The V end lost 3 bases, the J end lost 2 bases, and 14 bases lay between the germline ends. The CDR3 length is 15 residues. CDR3 coding DNA: TGTGCCAGTAGTATGCGTCCCGGGGTCACCTACGAGCAGTACTTC. Protein sequence: CASSMRPGVTYEQYF.

The gene calls are TRBV6-5 and TRBJ1-5; D might be TRBD1 (6 bases). Germline CDR1 is MNHEY and CDR2 is SVGAGI. V was pared by 6 bases and J by 7 bases, with 13 bases between. The CDR3 length is 13 residues. CDR3 in amino acids: CASSLDRLQPQHF. In DNA form, the CDR3 reads TGTGCCAGCAGCCTTGACAGGCTCCAGCCCCAGCATTTT.